These T cell receptor beta chains were read from a single sample in a study of neurological immune-mediated disorders. Each CDR3 protein is one row after TCRdb ran MiXCR on the 5' RACE reads. This sample has about 58,000 distinct CDR3 sequences, with around 3.6% found just once. The specimen sequenced was PBMCs. The source of these receptors is a man under 40 with multiple sclerosis. Both conserved end residues are part of each CDR3. The D gene is left open where the match is weak. Size values are once, few and many counts, or a class for expanded clones, and some rows have none.

V: TRBV5-1
D: .
J: TRBJ1-4
length: 16
size: many
CDR3: CASSNSGQTTNEKLFF
DNA: TGCGCCAGCAGCAACTCGGGACAAACAACTAATGAAAAACTGTTTTTT

V: TRBV3-1
D: TRBD1
J: TRBJ1-4
length: 16
size: many
CDR3: CASSQETGGKNEKLFF
DNA: TGTGCCAGCAGCCAAGAGACAGGGGGCAAAAATGAAAAACTGTTTTTT

V: TRBV14
D: TRBD1
J: TRBJ1-4
length: 16
size: many
CDR3: CASSQEPGRQGDNVFF
DNA: TGTGCCAGCAGCCAAGAACCCGGGCGACAGGGAGACAATGTGTTTTTT

V: TRBV5-1
D: .
J: TRBJ1-6
length: 12
size: few
CDR3: CASSWGTEALNF
DNA: TGCGCCAGCAGCTGGGGAACCGAAGCCCTCAACTTT

V: TRBV12-3/TRBV12-4
D: .
J: TRBJ1-5
length: 14
size: .
CDR3: CASSFLSPNQPQNF
DNA: TGTGCCAGCAGTTTCTTATCCCCGAATCAGCCCCAGAATTTT

V: TRBV15
D: TRBD2
J: TRBJ2-1
length: 15
size: many
CDR3: CATMSGTSGYNEQFF
DNA: TGTGCCACCATGTCCGGGACTAGCGGTTACAATGAGCAGTTCTTC

V: TRBV5-1
D: TRBD1
J: TRBJ1-2
length: 14
size: many
CDR3: CASRAGTGAYGYTF
DNA: TGCGCCAGCAGGGCCGGGACAGGGGCCTATGGCTACACCTTC

V: TRBV12-3/TRBV12-4
D: .
J: TRBJ1-1
length: 12
size: .
CDR3: CASSTKVYEAFF
DNA: TGTGCCAGCAGCACAAAGGTCTATGAAGCTTTCTTT

V: TRBV12-3/TRBV12-4
D: TRBD1
J: TRBJ2-1
length: 15
size: many
CDR3: CASSSGQGSFNEQFF
DNA: TGTGCCAGCAGTTCTGGACAGGGGTCGTTCAATGAGCAGTTCTTC

V: TRBV7-6
D: .
J: TRBJ1-5
length: 15
size: .
CDR3: CASSLVDGGLQPQNF
DNA: TGTGCCAGCAGCTTAGTAGACGGGGGATTGCAGCCCCAGAATTTT

V: TRBV6-6
D: TRBD1
J: TRBJ1-5
length: 15
size: many
CDR3: CASSYVGQSNQPQHF
DNA: TGTGCCAGCAGTTACGTGGGACAGAGCAATCAGCCCCAGCATTTT

V: TRBV20-1
D: TRBD2
J: TRBJ2-1
length: 18
size: many
CDR3: CSARDDSSGRVPMDEQFF
DNA: TGCAGTGCTAGAGATGATTCTAGCGGGAGGGTCCCTATGGATGAGCAGTTCTTC

V: TRBV5-1
D: .
J: TRBJ1-1
length: 14
size: many
CDR3: CASSLGPRNTEAFF
DNA: TGCGCCAGCAGCTTGGGACCGAGGAACACTGAAGCTTTCTTT

V: TRBV15
D: .
J: TRBJ2-1
length: 17
size: many
CDR3: CATKEGPTNVGYNEQFF
DNA: TGTGCCACCAAGGAGGGGCCAACCAATGTGGGCTACAATGAGCAGTTCTTC

V: TRBV7-9
D: .
J: TRBJ2-3
length: 14
size: many
CDR3: CASSLDPSRDTQYF
DNA: TGTGCCAGCAGCTTAGACCCTAGTCGAGATACGCAGTATTTT

V: TRBV6-2/TRBV6-3
D: .
J: TRBJ2-7
length: 14
size: many
CDR3: CASRSGGSTYEQYF
DNA: TGTGCCAGCAGAAGTGGGGGATCGACCTACGAGCAGTACTTC

V: TRBV20-1
D: .
J: TRBJ2-7
length: 15
size: many
CDR3: CSARRASGHSYEQYF
DNA: TGCAGTGCCCGTCGGGCCAGCGGACACTCCTACGAGCAGTACTTC

V: TRBV12-3/TRBV12-4
D: .
J: TRBJ2-5
length: 14
size: many
CDR3: CASSLGAEQETQYF
DNA: TGTGCCAGCAGTTTAGGGGCGGAGCAAGAGACCCAGTACTTC

V: TRBV5-1
D: .
J: TRBJ1-1
length: 14
size: few
CDR3: CASSLEQGDSEAFF
DNA: TGCGCCAGCAGCTTGGAACAGGGTGACTCTGAAGCTTTCTTT

V: TRBV5-1
D: TRBD1
J: TRBJ1-2
length: 13
size: many
CDR3: CASNQGASYGYTF
DNA: TGCGCCAGCAACCAGGGGGCGAGCTATGGCTACACCTTC

V: TRBV12-3/TRBV12-4
D: .
J: TRBJ1-2
length: 12
size: many
CDR3: CASSFGDYGYTF
DNA: TGTGCCAGCAGTTTTGGAGACTATGGCTACACCTTC

V: TRBV7-8
D: TRBD2
J: TRBJ2-7
length: 15
size: many
CDR3: CASRSGLAVSYEQYF
DNA: TGTGCCAGCAGATCGGGACTAGCGGTATCCTACGAGCAGTACTTC

V: TRBV7-2
D: TRBD2
J: TRBJ2-1
length: 17
size: many
CDR3: CASSPRGSGGLNNEQFF
DNA: TGTGCCAGCAGCCCTAGAGGTAGCGGGGGCCTGAACAATGAGCAGTTCTTC

V: TRBV5-5
D: TRBD2
J: TRBJ2-3
length: 15
size: many
CDR3: CASSLRRGSADTQYF
DNA: TGTGCCAGCAGCTTGCGACGCGGGAGCGCAGATACGCAGTATTTT

V: TRBV3-1
D: .
J: TRBJ1-1
length: 12
size: many
CDR3: CASSQFGTEAFF
DNA: TGTGCCAGCAGCCAATTCGGGACTGAAGCTTTCTTT

V: TRBV20-1
D: .
J: TRBJ2-7
length: 16
size: many
CDR3: CSARSITMDGPYEQYF
DNA: TGCAGTGCTAGATCCATCACCATGGACGGCCCCTACGAGCAGTACTTC

V: TRBV28
D: TRBD1
J: TRBJ2-3
length: 15
size: many
CDR3: CASSFRDRGTDTQYF
DNA: TGTGCCAGCAGTTTTCGGGACAGGGGTACAGATACGCAGTATTTT

V: TRBV10-1
D: TRBD2
J: TRBJ2-7
length: 15
size: .
CDR3: CASSGSGRAMNEQYF
DNA: TGCGCCAGCAGCGGTAGCGGGAGGGCCATGAACGAGCAGTACTTC

V: TRBV5-1
D: TRBD1
J: TRBJ1-1
length: 14
size: many
CDR3: CASSVGGGGTEAFF
DNA: TGCGCCAGCAGCGTGGGAGGGGGCGGCACTGAAGCTTTCTTT

V: TRBV6-5
D: .
J: TRBJ2-7
length: 15
size: many
CDR3: CASSYRTVLPYEQYF
DNA: TGTGCCAGCAGTTACCGGACAGTACTCCCCTACGAGCAGTACTTC

V: TRBV20-1
D: TRBD1
J: TRBJ2-4
length: 16
size: many
CDR3: CSARPPDRGPEDIQYF
DNA: TGCAGTGCTAGACCACCCGACAGGGGGCCAGAGGACATTCAGTACTTC

V: TRBV7-3
D: TRBD2
J: TRBJ2-1
length: 16
size: many
CDR3: CASSLRGGTRGNEQFF
DNA: TGTGCCAGCAGCTTAAGGGGGGGGACTAGAGGTAATGAGCAGTTCTTC

V: TRBV5-5
D: .
J: TRBJ1-5
length: 13
size: many
CDR3: CASSRDINQPQHF
DNA: TGTGCCAGCAGCCGGGACATCAATCAGCCCCAGCATTTT

V: TRBV7-2
D: .
J: TRBJ1-6
length: 14
size: many
CDR3: CASSLRPAGSPLHF
DNA: TGTGCCAGCAGCTTAAGGCCCGCAGGTTCACCCCTCCACTTT

V: TRBV10-3
D: .
J: TRBJ1-6
length: 13
size: many
CDR3: CAISEDGRSPLNF
DNA: TGTGCCATCAGTGAGGATGGGCGTTCACCCCTCAACTTT

V: TRBV5-1
D: .
J: TRBJ2-1
length: 13
size: many
CDR3: CASSEYRVDEQFF
DNA: TGCGCCAGCAGCGAATACAGGGTTGATGAGCAGTTCTTC

V: TRBV7-8
D: .
J: TRBJ2-1
length: 14
size: many
CDR3: CASSAGTPGGEQFF
DNA: TGTGCCAGCAGCGCCGGGACCCCAGGGGGGGAGCAGTTCTTC

V: TRBV12-3/TRBV12-4
D: .
J: TRBJ2-2
length: 15
size: few
CDR3: CASSSQGLFTGELFF
DNA: TGTGCCAGCAGTTCGCAAGGTCTTTTCACCGGGGAGCTGTTTTTT

V: TRBV4-1
D: TRBD1
J: TRBJ2-1
length: 14
size: .
CDR3: CASSHAQGAGEQFF
DNA: TGCGCCAGCAGCCACGCACAGGGGGCGGGGGAGCAGTTCTTC

V: TRBV24-1
D: .
J: TRBJ1-5
length: 15
size: many
CDR3: CAATSGLRGNQPQHF
DNA: TGTGCCGCGACGAGTGGGTTAAGAGGAAATCAGCCCCAGCATTTT

V: TRBV12-3/TRBV12-4
D: TRBD1
J: TRBJ2-5
length: 14
size: medium-sized
CDR3: CASSQMGQLETQYF
DNA: TGTGCCAGCAGTCAGATGGGACAGTTGGAGACCCAGTACTTC

V: TRBV28
D: .
J: TRBJ1-2
length: 13
size: many
CDR3: CASSLGQMYGYTF
DNA: TGTGCCAGCAGTTTAGGACAGATGTATGGCTACACCTTC

V: TRBV2
D: .
J: TRBJ2-7
length: 16
size: .
CDR3: CASSEARSQANYEQYF
DNA: TGTGCCAGCAGTGAAGCGCGGTCCCAGGCCAACTACGAGCAGTACTTC

V: TRBV12-3/TRBV12-4
D: .
J: TRBJ2-7
length: 13
size: many
CDR3: CASSFQGGGEQYF
DNA: TGTGCCAGCAGTTTTCAGGGAGGGGGCGAGCAGTACTTC

V: TRBV20-1
D: TRBD2
J: TRBJ2-7
length: 14
size: many
CDR3: CSARRGLVEGEQYF
DNA: TGCAGTGCTAGGCGGGGACTAGTCGAGGGCGAGCAGTACTTC

V: TRBV27
D: .
J: TRBJ1-1
length: 15
size: .
CDR3: CASSLSPGVNTEAFF
DNA: TGTGCCAGCAGTTTATCCCCAGGGGTGAACACTGAAGCTTTCTTT

V: TRBV6-2/TRBV6-3
D: TRBD1
J: TRBJ1-2
length: 12
size: many
CDR3: CASTPTGFGYTF
DNA: TGTGCCAGCACCCCGACAGGGTTTGGCTACACCTTC

V: TRBV20-1
D: .
J: TRBJ1-1
length: 14
size: .
CDR3: CSARVTEENTEAFF
DNA: TGCAGTGCTAGAGTGACGGAAGAGAACACTGAGGCTTTCTTT

V: TRBV10-3
D: TRBD1
J: TRBJ1-1
length: 15
size: many
CDR3: CAISDPTGGYTEAFF
DNA: TGTGCCATCAGTGACCCGACAGGGGGGTACACTGAAGCTTTCTTT

V: TRBV20-1
D: .
J: TRBJ1-6
length: 14
size: .
CDR3: CSARERQDNSPLNF
DNA: TGCAGTGCTAGAGAACGGCAGGATAATTCACCCCTCAACTTT

V: TRBV28
D: .
J: TRBJ1-2
length: 13
size: many
CDR3: CASSFGGEGGYTF
DNA: TGTGCCAGCAGTTTCGGAGGGGAAGGTGGCTACACCTTC